This T cell receptor (beta chain) originates from a study of tumor and adjacent non-tumor tissue in lung cancer listed by TCRdb under 2018. As for the study more broadly: The cohort included approximately 13 adenocarcinoma, 2 squamous cell carcinoma and 1 small cell lung cancer patients. Ages among the approximately 15 patients ranged from roughly 31 to 85 years, there were 10 or so men and 5 women, and disease was at TNM stage I to III. In total, sequencing yielded 125,075,908 productive TCRbeta reads, which works out to an average of approximately 4 million reads per sample. The study compared bulk TCRbeta repertoires between lung tumor tissue and matched distant non-tumor lung tissue from 15 lung cancer patients. Fewer than 35 paired specimens, one tumor and one normal lung sample per patient, were profiled by TCRbeta CDR3 sequencing. Results and caveats for the whole study, not just this receptor: Peripheral blood was not sequenced, so blood TCRbeta repertoires were not examined in the lung cancer patients of the study. The methods do not name the sequencing platform or mention unique molecular identifiers. TCR diversity (inverse Simpson) was significantly higher in tumor than in normal lung tissue (431.37 vs 166.20, P = 0.0075, Mann-Whitney U test). In normal lung, the top 100 clones accounted for a significantly larger cumulative share of the repertoire than in tumor tissue. Only roughly 16 patients were included in the cohort, and the need for larger samples and more detailed clinical data was noted by the authors. TCR diversity was significantly higher in younger patients, and higher tumor TCR diversity was associated with shorter overall and disease-free survival.

Unmatched junction bases come to 14, with V trimmed by 6 bases and J by 10 bases. The CDR3 covers 15 residues, taking in both the cysteine and the phenylalanine. The CDR3 DNA has 45 bases and is translated from base 1. The germline V gene (reference sequence) provides CDR1 SGHKS and CDR2 YYEKEE. RNA was isolated from bulk unsorted tissue, and RNA quality was assessed with a NanoDrop ND-1000 and an Agilent 2100. Donors were newly diagnosed lung cancer patients admitted for thoracic surgery in China between August and November 2014, without prior chemotherapy. Anyone who had undergone radiotherapy or chemotherapy before, or who had another cancer at the same time, was left out of the study. Pieces of surgical tissue measuring roughly 1-2.2 cm3 were kept in RNAlater solution and held at -80 degrees C until needed. A note on this clonotype: The clone's antigen remains unknown. The sample holds no much larger clone one base away, and base qualities are not on file.

Libraries were prepared through multiplex PCR. TCRdb names Illumina HiSeq 2500 as the instrument used. TCRbeta libraries were constructed through three rounds of nested PCR with primers (Table S4) according to protocols adapted from ARM-PCR. Before sequencing, PCR products of 200-500 bp were excised from the gel and purified with the QIAquick gel extraction kit. The authors' analysis ran thus. Reads were cleaned using Trimmomatic, were merged into complete CDR3 sequences using FLASH, and were assigned to V(D)J germline segments using MiTCR. Clonal diversity was computed as the inverse Simpson's index with VDJtools. In-frame sequences lacking a premature stop codon were counted as productive reads. The raw public data were reprocessed by TCRdb itself: fastp quality trimming at Q25, MiXCR clonotype calling, in-frame beta chains only. Every CDR3 protein is listed once, alongside the most common genes and DNA of its rows. The V and J calls follow TCRdb's processing rather than the paper's. The sample table lists under 250,000 distinct CDR3 sequences, around 71% of them with a count of one. The leading ten clones occupy less than 25% of the sample.

Source material: lung tumor tissue. In this chain, TRBV5-5 is recombined with TRBJ2-1; 9 bases in the junction line up with TRBD1. The sequence derives from a man in his 60s with non-small cell lung cancer. The sequence in DNA is TGTGCCAGCACCCTCGGGGGGACAGGGATTAACGAGCAGTTCTTC. Its translation reads: CASTLGGTGINEQFF.